The 19 T cell receptor beta chains reported below all come from one sample, sequenced in a study of shared clonotypes between healthy human individuals. The table came from immunoSEQ multiplex PCR; TCRdb's copy has only in-frame clones and leaves some out. This sample has 2.3 million or so clones; roughly 93% occur once, and the top ten carry 0.39%. The sample taken for sequencing was naive CD4+ T cells from PBMCs. As to subset: CD45RA+ positively selected. The receptors originated from a young man in good health. Some clones in this sample may be carry-over from other donors' samples.

The chain carries TRBV7-6 and TRBJ2-1, with 9 positions matching TRBD1. Germline loops: CDR1 SGHVS, CDR2 FNYEAQ. Trimming took 3 bases from V and 4 from J; bases not matched to a gene: 4. This CDR3 has 15 residues. The CDR3, as DNA: TGTGCCAGCAGCTTCGACAGGGGGGTTTACAATGAGCAGTTCTTC. Protein product: CASSFDRGVYNEQFF.

The rearrangement joins TRBV21-1 to TRBJ2-2. TRBV21-1 counts as a pseudogene. The CDR3 runs 15 residues. The CDR3 nucleotides are TGTGCCAGCACCCCAGAGGAGGGGGAAACCGGGGAGCTGTTTTTT. This gives the protein CASTPEEGETGELFF.

The V call is TRBV7-8, the J call TRBJ1-2, with D possibly matching TRBD1 (5 bases). The CDR3 is 14 residues long. V was shortened by 1 base and J by 7 bases, with 13 bases between the two germline ends. Germline assignment: CDR1 SGHVS and CDR2 FQNEAQ. The CDR3 sequence is CASSLVIGEAGYTF. In nucleotides, the CDR3 is TGTGCCAGCAGCTTAGTAATAGGGGAAGCTGGCTACACCTTC.

This clone occurred a few times. The chain couples TRBV5-1 to TRBJ1-5; weak D call: TRBD1 (5 bases). Trimming pared 2 bases from V and 0 bases from J, leaving 9 bases between. Germline-derived CDR1 and CDR2 are SGHRS and YFSETQ. This CDR3 is built from 15 residues. CDR3 nucleotide sequence: TGCGCCAGCAGCTTCTCCGGGGGTAGCAATCAGCCCCAGCATTTT. It specifies CASSFSGGSNQPQHF.

About this clone itself: The same CDR3 arises from other DNA sequences in this sample as well. This chain links TRBV7-2 with TRBJ2-3; a possible D gene is TRBD2 (5 bases). There are 14 residues in the CDR3. The germline CDR1 and CDR2 sequences are SGHTA and FQGNSA. V lost 0 bases and J lost 1, with 5 bases in between. The CDR3: CASSLASGTDTQYF. CDR3 sequence (DNA): TGTGCCAGCAGCTTAGCTAGCGGCACAGATACGCAGTATTTT.

As to this clone: The sample has other DNA sequences that encode this CDR3 too. V is TRBV5-4 and J is TRBJ2-5; possible D gene TRBD2, 5 bases. This CDR3 has 13 amino acids. The germline V gene has CDR1 SGHNT and CDR2 YYREEE (reference sequence). The V end lost 0 bases, the J end lost 3 bases, and 6 bases lay between the germline ends. CDR3 region: CASSLVGEETQYF. The CDR3, as DNA: TGTGCCAGCAGCTTGGTCGGGGAAGAGACCCAGTACTTC. The whole variable domain, remainder taken from reference TRBV5-4 and TRBJ2-5, is ETGVTQSPTHLIKTRGQQVTLRCSSQSGHNTVSWYQQALGQGPQFIFQYYREEENGRGNFPPRFSGLQFPNYSSELNVNALELDDSALYLCASSLVGEETQYFGPGTRLLVL.

The chain combines TRBV7-3 with TRBJ2-6; 14 bases fit TRBD2. The CDR3 consists of 19 residues. Germline lookup yields CDR1 SGHTA and CDR2 FQGTGA. J was trimmed by 2 bases and V by 1 base; bases with no gene match: 4. CDR3 nucleotide sequence: TGTGCCAGCAGCTTAATCCCGGGACTAGCGGGAGCTGGGGCCAACGTCCTGACTTTC. The encoded protein is CASSLIPGLAGAGANVLTF.

V and J are TRBV7-2 and TRBJ2-2; TRBD1 agrees at 8 bases. J gave up 7 bases and V 6 bases, and 7 bases lay outside the gene matches. CDR1 SGHTA and CDR2 FQGNSA come from the germline V gene. CDR3 length: 14 amino acids. In nucleotides, the CDR3 is TGTGCCAGCAGGGGACAGGCTCTCGGCGGGGAGCTGTTTTTT. Protein product: CASRGQALGGELFF.

The chain joins TRBV7-2 to TRBJ1-1; perhaps TRBD1 as D (5 bases). The CDR3 sequence is 19 residues long. V was cut by 1 base and J by 1 base, with 22 bases left in between. Germline CDR1 and CDR2: SGHTA and FQGNSA. The CDR3 reads CASSLVASQNRRANTEAFF. The CDR3 nucleotides are TGTGCCAGCAGCTTAGTAGCCTCCCAAAACAGGCGAGCGAACACTGAAGCTTTCTTT.

Note on this clone: The same CDR3 also results from other DNA sequences found in this sample. The chain couples TRBV7-2 to TRBJ2-3; D gene ambiguous. V lost 5 bases and J lost 4, with 10 bases in between. The CDR3 has 13 residues. Germline CDR1 is SGHTA and CDR2 is FQGNSA. Written as DNA, the CDR3 is TGTGCCAGCAGCCCCCGGCGCGCAGATACGCAGTATTTT. Amino acid sequence: CASSPRRADTQYF.

This chain links TRBV7-3 with TRBJ2-2; D may be TRBD1 (6 bases). The germline gives CDR1 SGHTA, CDR2 FQGTGA. There are 13 residues in the CDR3. V lost 5 bases to trimming and J lost 7 bases, with 11 bases between them. The CDR3, as DNA: TGTGCCAGCAGCAAGACAGGAGGCGGGGAGCTGTTTTTT. Encoded protein: CASSKTGGGELFF. Full variable domain (rest looked up from reference TRBV7-3 and TRBJ2-2): GAGVSQTPSNKVTEKGKYVELRCDPISGHTALYWYRQSLGQGPEFLIYFQGTGAADDSGLPNDRFFAVRPEGSVSTLKIQRTERGDSAVYLCASSKTGGGELFFGEGSRLTVL.

The chain is built from TRBV28 and TRBJ2-7; 9 bases are shared with TRBD1. This CDR3 has 14 amino acids. Germline CDR1 is MDHEN and CDR2 is SYDVKM. V shed 4 bases and J 6 bases; nucleotides not matched to a gene: 7. The CDR3 DNA sequence: TGTGCCAGCAGTTCATACAGGGGGCGCCTCGAGCAGTACTTC. This translates into CASSSYRGRLEQYF.

Notes on this clone: The sample carries other DNA sequences with the same CDR3. The chain uses TRBV6-6 and TRBJ2-1; 7 nucleotides agree with TRBD2. V shed 6 bases, J shed 6 bases, and the junction held 2 bases outside the gene matches. This CDR3 region has 12 residues. Germline lookup yields CDR1 MNHNY and CDR2 SVGAGI (reference sequence). The CDR3 here is CASSPGGNEQFF. For the CDR3, the DNA is TGTGCCAGCAGCCCGGGGGGCAATGAGCAGTTCTTC.

The chain recombines TRBV5-5 with TRBJ1-4, with D possibly being TRBD1 (5 bases). CDR1 SGHKS and CDR2 YYEKEE come from the germline V gene (reference sequence). The CDR3 is 19 amino acids. Between the trimmed V and J ends, which lost 2 bases and 0 bases, there was a span of 20 bases. CDR3 region: CASSFDFGALRTTNEKLFF. The DNA of the CDR3 is TGTGCCAGCAGCTTCGACTTTGGGGCTCTTCGGACAACTAATGAAAAACTGTTTTTT.

The J gene is TRBJ1-2, the V gene TRBV6-1, with D tentatively TRBD1 (5 bases). This CDR3 spans 14 amino acids. The V end lost 7 bases, the J end lost 9 bases, and 21 bases lay between the germline ends. The V gene's germline CDR1 is MNHNS and CDR2 SASEGT. The CDR3 protein is CASTPTRQGGSYTF. The CDR3 nucleotides read TGTGCCAGCACCCCGACAAGGCAGGGAGGCAGCTACACCTTC.

This rearrangement joins TRBV2 to TRBJ1-2; no firm D call. The V and J ends lost 1 base and 7 bases respectively, with 10 bases between them. This CDR3 is built from 13 residues. Per the germline V gene, CDR1 is SNHLY and CDR2 is FYNNEI. CDR3 nucleotide sequence: TGTGCCAGCAGTGAAGTACCGGAGGTTGGCTACACCTTC. It encodes CASSEVPEVGYTF.

This sequence joins TRBV5-1 and TRBJ2-1; TRBD1 matches 7 bases. This CDR3 has 13 residues. V trimming: 3 bases; J trimming: 6 bases; junction bases outside the gene matches: 3. Germline V gene lookup returns CDR1 SGHRS and CDR2 YFSETQ. DNA for the CDR3: TGCGCCAGCAGCTGGACAGGTTCCAATGAGCAGTTCTTC. The encoded protein is CASSWTGSNEQFF.

This clone was seen once. The chain combines TRBV5-1 with TRBJ2-5; perhaps TRBD1 as D (6 bases). The CDR3 runs to 14 residues. Germline CDR1 and CDR2: SGHRS and YFSETQ. V gave up 4 bases and J gave up 1 base, with 11 bases separating them. CDR3 in DNA: TGCGCCAGCAGCCAAGGACAGACCCAAGAGACCCAGTACTTC. As protein: CASSQGQTQETQYF. Complete variable domain (other parts from reference TRBV5-1 and TRBJ2-5): KAGVTQTPRYLIKTRGQQVTLSCSPISGHRSVSWYQQTPGQGLQFLFEYFSETQRNKGNFPGRFSGRQFSNSRSEMNVSTLELGDSALYLCASSQGQTQETQYFGPGTRLLVL.

As to this clone: The sample has other DNA sequences that encode this CDR3 too. The V call is TRBV2, the J call TRBJ2-2; D is ambiguous. This CDR3 has 11 residues. V lost 5 bases and J lost 6, with 4 bases in between. Per germline, CDR1 SNHLY and CDR2 FYNNEI. The DNA of the CDR3 is TGTGCCAGCAGTCCGGCCGGGGAGCTGTTTTTT. It encodes CASSPAGELFF.